Here is one T cell receptor beta chain with its context. Its antigen is unidentified. The record originates from a study of chemoradiotherapy in HPV16-positive cancers. Across the whole study: Candidate HPV-specific clones and shared TCR motifs came from a couple of HPV16-positive patients. General observations from the study: Better recurrence-free survival went with HPV-responsive T-cell expansion in HPV16-positive patients. Candidate HPV-specific clones and E7-related TCR motifs grew in tumor during treatment.

Over chemoradiotherapy, repertoires were sampled more than once. This CDR3 spans 16 amino acids. CDR1 is SGHRS, CDR2 YFSETQ, per germline. Trimming pared 1 base from V and 0 bases from J, leaving 13 bases between. Using immunoSEQ multiplex PCR, the repertoire was profiled, and TCRdb retains in-frame clones only, with some absent. Of some 70,000 clones listed, almost 90% were seen once; the top ten hold around 3.8%. Here the sequenced sample was blood, taken from a patient who underwent chemoradiotherapy. This receptor was taken from a human donor with HPV-associated anogenital cancer. The chain uses TRBV5-1 and TRBJ1-1; tentatively, D is TRBD1 (6 bases). The CDR3 DNA sequence: TGCGCCAGCAGCTTGCTCAGGGGTAAGATGAACACTGAAGCTTTCTTT. Translated: CASSLLRGKMNTEAFF.